These 14 T cell receptor beta chains originate from one sample sequenced in a study of OX40 agonist ivuxolimab in advanced cancers. The table came from immunoSEQ multiplex PCR; TCRdb's copy has only in-frame clones and leaves some out. The sample lists 90,000 or so clones; 91% were seen once. Here the sequenced sample was CD4+ or CD8+ T cells sorted from blood, taken in a trial of the OX40 agonist ivuxolimab. Every receptor here comes from an adult with an advanced solid tumor such as melanoma, head and neck, liver or kidney cancer.

V is TRBV7-9 and J is TRBJ2-3; D remains unclear. The ends were cut back, 2 bases at V and 0 bases at J, with 9 bases in the middle. This CDR3 contains 15 residues. Germline V lookup: CDR1 SEHNR, CDR2 FQNEAQ (reference sequence). The CDR3 DNA sequence: TGTGCCAGCAGCTTATGGCCGGCTAGCACAGATACGCAGTATTTT. Its protein product is CASSLWPASTDTQYF.

This chain connects TRBV6-4 to TRBJ2-5; the match to TRBD2 covers 15 bases. CDR1 is MRHNA and CDR2 is SNTAGT in the germline V gene. The CDR3 contains 13 residues. The CDR3 reads CAGTSGRHETQYF. The CDR3 DNA is TGTGCAGGGACTAGCGGGAGGCACGAGACCCAGTACTTC.

The gene calls are TRBV28 and TRBJ2-2; D perhaps matches TRBD2 (6 bases). The germline V gene has CDR1 MDHEN and CDR2 SYDVKM. CDR3 length equals 20 residues. V was clipped by 4 bases and J by 2 bases, with 26 bases between them. The CDR3 loop reads CASSYPPVGSGRRNTGELFF. In DNA, the CDR3 is TGTGCCAGCAGTTATCCCCCAGTGGGATCAGGGAGGAGAAACACCGGGGAGCTGTTTTTT. Full variable domain (rest looked up from reference TRBV28 and TRBJ2-2): DVKVTQSSRYLVKRTGEKVFLECVQDMDHENMFWYRQDPGLGLRLIYFSYDVKMKEKGDIPEGYSVSREKKERFSLILESASTNQTSMYLCASSYPPVGSGRRNTGELFFGEGSRLTVL.

The rearrangement links TRBV6-6 to TRBJ2-7; 10 bases map to TRBD1. This CDR3 is built from 16 residues. V trimming: 0 bases; J trimming: 6 bases; junction bases outside the gene matches: 8. CDR1 is MNHNY, CDR2 SVGAGI, per germline (reference sequence). The CDR3 reads CASSYSTGQGVSEQYF. CDR3 in DNA: TGTGCCAGCAGTTACTCGACAGGACAGGGGGTCTCCGAGCAGTACTTC.

The V and J genes are TRBV4-2 and TRBJ1-2; D call uncertain. Looked up from germline, CDR1 is LGHNA and CDR2 is YNFKEQ. V was shortened by 0 bases and J by 7 bases, with 21 bases between the two germline ends. This CDR3 is built from 17 residues. In DNA, the CDR3 is TGTGCCAGCAGCCAAGATGAAGCGGCAGGCTCTACCCTTGGCTACACCTTC. This codes for CASSQDEAAGSTLGYTF.

The J gene is TRBJ1-6, the V gene TRBV6-5; D possibly corresponds to TRBD1 (5 bases). Trimming cost V 6 bases and J 6 bases, with 15 bases left between them. This CDR3 has 15 residues. Germline lookup yields CDR1 MNHEY and CDR2 SVGAGI. CDR3 nucleotides: TGTGCCAGCAGCGCGTCTCGGCAGGGTAATTCACCCCTCCACTTT. Amino acids: CASSASRQGNSPLHF.

Only one count was recorded for this clone. The chain combines TRBV28 with TRBJ1-4; D is uncertain. The germline gives CDR1 MDHEN, CDR2 SYDVKM. Trimming shortened V by 2 bases and J by 6 bases, and 10 bases separated the two germline ends. This CDR3 contains 14 residues. CDR3 residues: CASSLVQSHEKLFF. CDR3 nucleotides: TGTGCCAGCAGTTTAGTACAGAGTCATGAAAAACTGTTTTTT.

The chain employs TRBV5-1 and TRBJ2-5; 13 bases are a match to TRBD2. Germline values: CDR1 SGHRS, CDR2 YFSETQ. V lost 6 bases to trimming and J lost 4 bases; unmatched junction nucleotides: 6. The CDR3 sequence is 15 residues long. The CDR3 DNA reads as TGCGCCAGCACCCGGACTAGCGGGAGTCGAGAGACCCAGTACTTC. It encodes CASTRTSGSRETQYF.

The chain is built from TRBV6-5 and TRBJ2-7; D not resolved. Per the germline V gene, CDR1 is MNHEY and CDR2 is SVGAGI. This CDR3 has 12 amino acids. Trimming left V 7 bases short and J 2 bases short, with 9 bases between. As DNA, the CDR3 is TGTGCCAGCACCAGGCCCGCCTACGAGCAGTACTTC. Translated: CASTRPAYEQYF.

The chain combines TRBV28 with TRBJ2-1; 14 bases line up with TRBD2. The CDR3 is 17 residues long. Per germline, CDR1 MDHEN and CDR2 SYDVKM. The V gene end was trimmed by 3 bases and the J gene end by 8 bases; junction bases not matched to a gene: 9. The CDR3 here is CASSFFEGLAGAYEQFF. The CDR3 DNA reads as TGTGCCAGCAGTTTCTTCGAGGGACTAGCGGGAGCCTATGAGCAGTTCTTC.

The chain has TRBV5-1 and TRBJ2-2, with TRBD2 matching 9 bases. Losses at the gene ends were 4 bases for V and 3 bases for J; bases not matched to a gene: 7. CDR1 and CDR2 from the germline V gene are SGHRS and YFSETQ. This CDR3 comprises 16 residues. The CDR3 is CASSASTSGHTGELFF. The CDR3 nucleotides read TGCGCCAGCAGCGCCTCGACTAGCGGACACACCGGGGAGCTGTTTTTT. Filled out from reference TRBV5-1 and TRBJ2-2, the complete variable domain reads KAGVTQTPRYLIKTRGQQVTLSCSPISGHRSVSWYQQTPGQGLQFLFEYFSETQRNKGNFPGRFSGRQFSNSRSEMNVSTLELGDSALYLCASSASTSGHTGELFFGEGSRLTVL.

This rearrangement joins TRBV27 to TRBJ1-1; TRBD1 matches at 8 bases. Trimming cost V 7 bases and J 4 bases; bases outside gene matches: 11. The CDR3 covers 15 residues. Germline V gene data show CDR1 as MNHEY and CDR2 as SMNVEV (reference sequence). The CDR3 DNA reads as TGTGCCAGCACTCCGGACAGGGTGGGTCGCACTGAAGCTTTCTTT. Amino acid sequence: CASTPDRVGRTEAFF.

The chain combines TRBV4-3 with TRBJ2-2; D unresolved. The CDR3 consists of 15 residues. The V gene's germline CDR1 is LGHNA and CDR2 YSLEER. Trimming took 1 base from V and 4 from J, leaving 10 bases between them. In nucleotides, the CDR3 is TGCGCCAGCAGCCAAGCTGGGGTCAGCACCGGGGAGCTGTTTTTT. Translation gives CASSQAGVSTGELFF.

This clone has a handful of counts. This chain joins TRBV7-8 and TRBJ2-1, with a possible D match to TRBD2 (5 bases). V was trimmed by 4 bases and J by 13 bases, leaving 11 bases between them. Germline-derived CDR1 and CDR2 are SGHVS and FQNEAQ. This CDR3 spans 11 amino acids. CDR3 coding DNA: TGTGCCAGCAGCTCCACGGGAAACCAGTTCTTC. It yields the protein CASSSTGNQFF.